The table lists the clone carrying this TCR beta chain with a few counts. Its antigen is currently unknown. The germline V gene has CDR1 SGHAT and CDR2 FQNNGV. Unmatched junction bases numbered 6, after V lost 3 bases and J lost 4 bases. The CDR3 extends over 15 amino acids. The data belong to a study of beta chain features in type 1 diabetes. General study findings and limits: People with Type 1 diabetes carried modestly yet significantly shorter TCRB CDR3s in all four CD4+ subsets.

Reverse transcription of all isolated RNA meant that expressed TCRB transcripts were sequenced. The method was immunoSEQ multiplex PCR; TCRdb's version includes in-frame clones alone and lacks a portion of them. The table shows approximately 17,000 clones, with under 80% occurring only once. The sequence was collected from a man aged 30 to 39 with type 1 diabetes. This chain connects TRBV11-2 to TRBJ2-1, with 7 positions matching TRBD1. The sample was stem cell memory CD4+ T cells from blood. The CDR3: CASSFGQATYNEQFF. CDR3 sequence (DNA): TGTGCCAGCAGCTTTGGACAGGCCACATACAATGAGCAGTTCTTC.